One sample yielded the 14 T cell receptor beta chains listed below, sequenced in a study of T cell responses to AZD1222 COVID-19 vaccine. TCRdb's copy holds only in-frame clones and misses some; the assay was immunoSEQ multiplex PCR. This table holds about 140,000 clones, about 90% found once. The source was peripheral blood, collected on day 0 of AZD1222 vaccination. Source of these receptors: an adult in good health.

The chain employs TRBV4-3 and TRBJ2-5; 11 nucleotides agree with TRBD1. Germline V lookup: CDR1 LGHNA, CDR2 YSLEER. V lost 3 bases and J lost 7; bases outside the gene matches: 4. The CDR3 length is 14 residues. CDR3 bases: TGCGCCAGCAGCCAGGACAGGGGGCGGGGGACCCAGTACTTC. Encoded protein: CASSQDRGRGTQYF.

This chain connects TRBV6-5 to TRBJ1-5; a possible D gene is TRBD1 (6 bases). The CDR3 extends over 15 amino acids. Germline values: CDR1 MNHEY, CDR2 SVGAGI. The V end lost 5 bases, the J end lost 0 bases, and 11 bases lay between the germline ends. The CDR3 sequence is CASSPARGSNQPQHF. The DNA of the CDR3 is TGTGCCAGCAGTCCGGCCAGGGGTAGCAATCAGCCCCAGCATTTT.

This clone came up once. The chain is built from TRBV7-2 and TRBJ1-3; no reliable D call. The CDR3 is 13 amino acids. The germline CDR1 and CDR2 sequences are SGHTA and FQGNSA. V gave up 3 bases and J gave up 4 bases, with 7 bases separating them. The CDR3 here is CASSLNRGNTIYF. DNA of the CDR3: TGTGCCAGCAGCTTGAATAGAGGAAACACCATATATTTT.

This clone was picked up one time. CDR3 in amino acids: CASSPSDILGGELFF. The CDR3 nucleotides read TGTGCCAGCAGCCCGTCAGACATTCTAGGCGGGGAGCTGTTTTTT. The rearrangement joins TRBV3-1 (or the pseudogene TRBV3-2) to TRBJ2-2, with unresolved D. CDR3 size: 15 residues. Germline V CDR1 and CDR2: LGHDT, YNNKEL (reference sequence). V was cut by 4 bases and J by 7 bases, with 16 bases left in between.

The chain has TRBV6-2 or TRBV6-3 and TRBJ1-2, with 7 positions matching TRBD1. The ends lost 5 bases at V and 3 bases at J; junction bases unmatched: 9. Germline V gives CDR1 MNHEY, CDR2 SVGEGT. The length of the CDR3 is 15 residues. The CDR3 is CASSNGQEIHYGYTF. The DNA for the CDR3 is TGTGCCAGCAGTAACGGACAGGAGATTCACTATGGCTACACCTTC.

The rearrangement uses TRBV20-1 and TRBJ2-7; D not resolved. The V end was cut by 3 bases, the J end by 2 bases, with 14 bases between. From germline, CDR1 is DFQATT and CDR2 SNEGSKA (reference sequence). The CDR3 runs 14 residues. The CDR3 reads CSASAPPLPYEQYF. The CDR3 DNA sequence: TGCAGTGCTAGTGCTCCTCCTCTTCCCTACGAGCAGTACTTC.

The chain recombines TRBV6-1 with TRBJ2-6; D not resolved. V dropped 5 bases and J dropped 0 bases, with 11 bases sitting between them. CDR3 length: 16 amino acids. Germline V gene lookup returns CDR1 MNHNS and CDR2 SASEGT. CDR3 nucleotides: TGTGCCAGCAGTAAAGGAACCGGCTCTGGGGCCAACGTCCTGACTTTC. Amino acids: CASSKGTGSGANVLTF.

CDR3 bases: TGCGCCAGCAGCCAAGTGTCAGGGGGCCCTAGGGGCTACACCTTC. Amino acid sequence: CASSQVSGGPRGYTF. The chain employs TRBV4-3 and TRBJ1-2, with 8 nucleotides matching TRBD1. Trimming removed 1 base from V and 8 bases from J; junction bases left unmatched: 9. Germline V CDR1 and CDR2: LGHNA, YSLEER. This CDR3 has 15 amino acids.

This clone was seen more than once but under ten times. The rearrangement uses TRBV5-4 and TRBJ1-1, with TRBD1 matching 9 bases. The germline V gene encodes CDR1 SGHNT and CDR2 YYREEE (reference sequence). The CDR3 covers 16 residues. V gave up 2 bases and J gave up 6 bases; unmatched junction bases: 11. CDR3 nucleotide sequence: TGTGCCAGCAGCTTAGGGGGACAGGGCTCGGCCGCTGAAGCTTTCTTT. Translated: CASSLGGQGSAAEAFF. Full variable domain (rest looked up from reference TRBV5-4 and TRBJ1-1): ETGVTQSPTHLIKTRGQQVTLRCSSQSGHNTVSWYQQALGQGPQFIFQYYREEENGRGNFPPRFSGLQFPNYSSELNVNALELDDSALYLCASSLGGQGSAAEAFFGQGTRLTVV.

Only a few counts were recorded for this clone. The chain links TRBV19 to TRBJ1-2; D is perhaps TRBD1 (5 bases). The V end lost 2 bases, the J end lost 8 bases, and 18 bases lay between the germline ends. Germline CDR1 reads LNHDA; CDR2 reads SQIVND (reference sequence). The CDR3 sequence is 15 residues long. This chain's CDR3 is CASSISLRQGIGYTF. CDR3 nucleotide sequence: TGTGCCAGTAGTATAAGTCTTCGGCAGGGAATCGGCTACACCTTC.

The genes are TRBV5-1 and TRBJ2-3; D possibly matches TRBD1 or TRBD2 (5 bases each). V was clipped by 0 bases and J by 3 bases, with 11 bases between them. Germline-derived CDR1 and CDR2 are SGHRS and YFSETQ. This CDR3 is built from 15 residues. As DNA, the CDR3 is TGCGCCAGCAGCTTGGCCGGGACGTTTACAGATACGCAGTATTTT. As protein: CASSLAGTFTDTQYF.

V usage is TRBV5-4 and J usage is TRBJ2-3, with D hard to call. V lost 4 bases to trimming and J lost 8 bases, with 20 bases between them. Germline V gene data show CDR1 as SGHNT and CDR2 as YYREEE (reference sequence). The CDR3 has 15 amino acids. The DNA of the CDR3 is TGTGCCAGCAGCCCCGGCCGGGTGGCGCACGGTACGCAGTATTTT. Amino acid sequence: CASSPGRVAHGTQYF. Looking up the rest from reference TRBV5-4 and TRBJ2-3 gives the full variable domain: ETGVTQSPTHLIKTRGQQVTLRCSSQSGHNTVSWYQQALGQGPQFIFQYYREEENGRGNFPPRFSGLQFPNYSSELNVNALELDDSALYLCASSPGRVAHGTQYFGPGTRLTVL.

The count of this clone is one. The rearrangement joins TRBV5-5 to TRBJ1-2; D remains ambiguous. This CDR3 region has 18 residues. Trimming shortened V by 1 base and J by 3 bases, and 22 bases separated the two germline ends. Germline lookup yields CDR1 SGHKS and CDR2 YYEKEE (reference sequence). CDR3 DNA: TGTGCCAGCAGCTTGATGATGGCGGCCACTTTCCTCCACTATGGCTACACCTTC. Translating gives CASSLMMAATFLHYGYTF. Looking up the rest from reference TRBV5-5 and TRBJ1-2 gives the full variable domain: DAGVTQSPTHLIKTRGQQVTLRCSPISGHKSVSWYQQVLGQGPQFIFQYYEKEERGRGNFPDRFSARQFPNYSSELNVNALLLGDSALYLCASSLMMAATFLHYGYTFGSGTRLTVV.

CDR3 DNA sequence: TGTGCCAGCAGTTTCGTAGGGAACACTGAAGCTTTCTTT. Protein: CASSFVGNTEAFF. This rearrangement joins TRBV28 to TRBJ1-1; D gene uncertain. The V and J ends lost 3 bases and 1 base respectively, with 6 bases between them. Germline CDR1 reads MDHEN; CDR2 reads SYDVKM. This CDR3 has 13 residues.